One T cell receptor (beta chain) is described in this entry. The antigen remains undetermined. The sample comes from a study of cytomegalovirus exposure and HLA in healthy donors. Overall study context: Early released data comprised around 80 million unique TCRs from HLA-typed donors.

The study, taken as a whole, reports: Earlier analysis found most TCR beta V segments productive about 90% or about 30% of the time.

Every donor was a healthy person donating bone marrow. This CDR3 is 19 amino acids long. CDR1 and CDR2 from the germline V gene are ENHRY and SYGVKD. Trimming removed 0 bases at V and 0 bases at J, with 20 bases between. 60 Vbeta and 13 Jbeta primers were used in PCR. Produced via immunoSEQ multiplex PCR; TCRdb's table is partial and in-frame only. The repertoire consists of about 130,000 clones, with 8.5% to 10% occurring once and the leading ten covering under 2%. The TCR originated in a man aged 50-59 years in good health and CMV-seronegative. J is TRBJ1-1 and V is TRBV10-3, with D possibly matching TRBD1 (6 bases). Sequencing was carried out using PBMCs. The DNA for the CDR3 is TGTGCCATCAGTGAGTCATCGGCAGGGGTGCGATCGGTGAACACTGAAGCTTTCTTT. Protein: CAISESSAGVRSVNTEAFF.